Presented here are 5 T cell receptor beta chains from one specimen sequenced in a study of shared clonotypes between healthy human individuals. Libraries were prepared by immunoSEQ multiplex PCR; TCRdb keeps only in-frame clonotypes and omits some of them. The table lists fewer than 650,000 clones, 60% to 85% of them singletons. The material sequenced was PBMCs. The receptors here all came from a woman in her thirties or forties in good health. Some clones in this sample may be carry-over from other donors' samples.

J is TRBJ2-5 and V is TRBV5-1; TRBD1 aligns across 10 bases. The DNA end lines up better with TRBJ2-7; the J call may be wrong. This CDR3 spans 15 amino acids. Per germline, CDR1 SGHRS and CDR2 YFSETQ. Here the CDR3 reads CASRPGTGEHGEQYF. CDR3 nucleotide sequence: TGCGCCAGCAGACCAGGGACAGGGGAACATGGCGAGCAGTACTTC.

This clone was found a few times. Only one base separates this from a far larger clonotype, so it likely reflects a read error. Other DNA sequences from this sample encode an identical CDR3 as well. The rearrangement uses TRBV2 and TRBJ1-5; D is perhaps TRBD1 (6 bases). V was cut by 0 bases and J by 7 bases, with 13 bases left in between. The CDR3 has 15 amino acids. CDR1 and CDR2 from the germline V gene are SNHLY and FYNNEI. The CDR3 DNA sequence: TGTGCCAGCAGTGAAGCGCGGGGGGCGGGCCAGCCCCAGCATTTT. Encoded protein: CASSEARGAGQPQHF.

The rearrangement uses TRBV19 and TRBJ1-2; D is undetermined. There are 13 residues in the CDR3. Germline V gene data show CDR1 as LNHDA and CDR2 as SQIVND (reference sequence). The V end was cut by 3 bases, the J end by 5 bases, with 10 bases between. CDR3 residues: CASSIQATYGYTF. The CDR3 region has the DNA TGTGCCAGTAGTATCCAGGCAACGTATGGCTACACCTTC.

This clone was counted only a few times. CDR3 sequence (DNA): TGTGCCACCCTTAAGAGACTAGGGTCTCGGGAGCTGTTTTTT. Protein sequence: CATLKRLGSRELFF. The genes are TRBV28 and TRBJ2-2; TRBD2 might be the D (6 bases). CDR1 is MDHEN and CDR2 is SYDVKM in the germline V gene. The CDR3 has 14 amino acids. The germline V and J ends were trimmed by 10 bases and 9 bases, with 21 bases remaining between them.

The V gene is TRBV5-6, the J gene TRBJ1-5, with 7 bases that match TRBD1. The CDR3 loop spans 13 amino acids. V shed 0 bases, J shed 6 bases, and the junction held 0 bases outside the gene matches. CDR1 is SGHDT, CDR2 YYEEEE, per germline. The CDR3 DNA follows: TGTGCCAGCAGCTTGGACAGGGGTCAGCCCCAGCATTTT. Its protein product is CASSLDRGQPQHF.